What follows are 17 T cell receptor beta chains derived from one specimen sequenced in a study of cytomegalovirus exposure and HLA in healthy donors. The PCR had 60 Vbeta and 13 Jbeta primers. Assay used: immunoSEQ multiplex PCR; TCRdb lists only in-frame clones, some missing. The table includes about 150,000 clones, just under 80% detected once. Material: PBMCs. These receptors all stem from a woman between 40 and 50 years old in good health and CMV-seropositive.

About this clone: The sample has other DNA sequences that encode this CDR3 too. The chain combines TRBV11-2 with TRBJ1-2; D possibly corresponds to TRBD1 (6 bases). The V end lost 5 bases, the J end lost 4 bases, and 14 bases lay between the germline ends. Germline CDR1 reads SGHAT; CDR2 reads FQNNGV. This CDR3 comprises 14 residues. Here the CDR3 DNA reads TGTGCCAGCAGCCACCAGGGGTCCTCCTATGGCTACACCTTC. Translation: CASSHQGSSYGYTF.

The V call is TRBV19, the J call TRBJ1-2, with D possibly being TRBD1 (5 bases). The CDR3 consists of 14 residues. Germline values: CDR1 LNHDA, CDR2 SQIVND (reference sequence). Deletions cut 8 bases from V and 0 bases from J, with 13 bases between. The CDR3 DNA is TGTGCCAGTCTTCGTGGGGGGACTAACTATGGCTACACCTTC. This codes for CASLRGGTNYGYTF.

This clone showed up just a few times. This rearrangement joins TRBV21-1 to TRBJ2-3; the table names TRBD1, a call not compared with the DNA. TRBV21-1 is reported as a pseudogene. This CDR3 has 17 residues. The CDR3 is CASSKAADRGSTDTQYF. CDR3 DNA: TGTGCCAGCAGCAAAGCTGCCGACAGGGGTTCCACAGATACGCAGTATTTT.

The chain is built from TRBV7-6 and TRBJ2-5; D gene unclear. CDR1 and CDR2 (germline): SGHVS, FNYEAQ. Trimming took off 0 bases at V and 4 bases at J, with 6 bases between the two ends. The length of the CDR3 is 13 residues. Here the CDR3 DNA reads TGTGCCAGCAGCTTAGCTTGGAGAGAGACCCAGTACTTC. Translating gives CASSLAWRETQYF.

This clone showed up just once. A read error may produce the germline difference seen at one junction end. The same CDR3 arises from other DNA sequences in this sample as well. This CDR3 is CASSTGFDRADEKLFF. The CDR3 nucleotides are TGCGCCAGTAGTACAGGATTCGACAGGGCTGATGAAAAACTGTTTTTT. V usage is TRBV19 and J usage is TRBJ1-4, with TRBD1 matching over 7 bases. There are 16 residues in the CDR3. Germline V CDR1 and CDR2: LNHDA, SQIVND (reference sequence).

The rearrangement links TRBV11-1 to TRBJ1-1, with TRBD1 matching 8 bases. From germline, CDR1 is SGHAT and CDR2 FQDESV (reference sequence). After removal of 5 bases from V and 6 bases from J, the junction contained 8 bases not matched to a gene. CDR3 length: 14 residues. CDR3 amino acids: CASSRDRGVAEAFF. The CDR3 nucleotides read TGTGCCAGCAGCCGCGACAGGGGAGTAGCTGAAGCTTTCTTT. Together with reference TRBV11-1 and TRBJ1-1, the CDR3 gives the full variable domain: EAEVAQSPRYKITEKSQAVAFWCDPISGHATLYWYRQILGQGPELLVQFQDESVVDDSQLPKDRFSAERLKGVDSTLKIQPAELGDSAMYLCASSRDRGVAEAFFGQGTRLTVV.

The rearrangement joins TRBV29-1 to TRBJ2-7; 8 bases agree with TRBD1. This CDR3 region has 15 residues. J was trimmed by 4 bases and V by 1 base; bases with no gene match: 9. From germline, CDR1 is SQVTM and CDR2 ANQGSEA. The CDR3 region has the DNA TGCAGCGTTGAAGCACAGGGGGAGCTTAGGTACGAGCAGTACTTC. It yields the protein CSVEAQGELRYEQYF.

This clone was detected only once. The chain uses TRBV9 and TRBJ1-1, with D possibly matching TRBD1 (5 bases). Deletions cut 2 bases from V and 3 bases from J, with 17 bases between. The CDR3 loop spans 16 amino acids. CDR1 is SGDLS, CDR2 YYNGEE, per germline. CDR3 sequence reads: CASSVWPGPGDTEAFF. The CDR3 coding sequence is TGTGCCAGCAGCGTTTGGCCAGGGCCCGGCGACACTGAAGCTTTCTTT.

The gene calls are TRBV10-3 and TRBJ1-3, with TRBD1 as a possible D gene (6 bases). V was shortened by 4 bases and J by 4 bases, with 17 bases between the two germline ends. This CDR3 is 16 amino acids long. Germline V gives CDR1 ENHRY, CDR2 SYGVKD. CDR3 coding DNA: TGTGCCATCAGTGCGGGGGGCCCTAATTCGGGAAACACCATATATTTT. Amino acid sequence: CAISAGGPNSGNTIYF.

The J gene is TRBJ2-7, the V gene TRBV7-2; no reliable D call. The CDR3 is made up of 11 amino acids. In germline, CDR1 is SGHTA, CDR2 FQGNSA. Trimming took 3 bases from V and 2 from J, leaving 2 bases between them. CDR3 bases: TGTGCCAGCAGCTTTACCTACGAGCAGTACTTC. Translated, it gives CASSFTYEQYF.

V is TRBV19 and J is TRBJ2-5; D unclear. Germline V gene lookup returns CDR1 LNHDA and CDR2 SQIVND (reference sequence). Trimming left V 4 bases short and J 2 bases short, with 17 bases between. CDR3 length equals 16 residues. CDR3 residues: CASSSPGVLGQETQYF. DNA for the CDR3: TGTGCCAGTAGTAGCCCCGGAGTACTGGGTCAAGAGACCCAGTACTTC. Full variable domain (missing parts from reference TRBV19 and TRBJ2-5): DGGITQSPKYLFRKEGQNVTLSCEQNLNHDAMYWYRQDPGQGLRLIYYSQIVNDFQKGDIAEGYSVSREKKESFPLTVTSAQKNPTAFYLCASSSPGVLGQETQYFGPGTRLLVL.

The chain carries TRBV9 and TRBJ1-1, with D tentatively TRBD1 (6 bases). Between the trimmed V and J ends, which lost 4 bases and 10 bases, there was a span of 20 bases. CDR1 is SGDLS, CDR2 YYNGEE, per germline. The CDR3 consists of 14 residues. DNA of the CDR3: TGTGCCAGCAGCTTAAAATGGGACACCCCTGGAGCTTTCTTT. It translates to CASSLKWDTPGAFF.

CDR3 in DNA: TGTGCCAGCAGTTTAAGGGGTAGGGTGAACACCGGGGAGCTGTTTTTT. Translated: CASSLRGRVNTGELFF. The V and J genes are TRBV28 and TRBJ2-2; perhaps TRBD1 as D (5 bases). The germline CDR1 and CDR2 sequences are MDHEN and SYDVKM. Trimming stripped 2 bases from V and 1 base from J, with 11 bases between. This CDR3 region has 16 residues. The full variable domain, in which reference TRBV28 and TRBJ2-2 provide the parts outside the CDR3, is DVKVTQSSRYLVKRTGEKVFLECVQDMDHENMFWYRQDPGLGLRLIYFSYDVKMKEKGDIPEGYSVSREKKERFSLILESASTNQTSMYLCASSLRGRVNTGELFFGEGSRLTVL.

In regard to this clone: Within the sample, other DNA sequences also encode this same CDR3. The chain recombines TRBV9 with TRBJ2-2, with D possibly matching TRBD2 (6 bases). The germline V gene encodes CDR1 SGDLS and CDR2 YYNGEE. The CDR3 runs to 16 residues. The V end was cut by 0 bases, the J end by 0 bases, with 9 bases between. CDR3 nucleotides: TGTGCCAGCAGCGTAGCCGGGGGATCGAACACCGGGGAGCTGTTTTTT. It specifies CASSVAGGSNTGELFF.

The rearrangement links TRBV27 to TRBJ2-7, with D perhaps matching TRBD2 (6 bases). Looked up from germline, CDR1 is MNHEY and CDR2 is SMNVEV (reference sequence). CDR3 length: 14 residues. The V end was cut by 2 bases, the J end by 7 bases, with 15 bases between. CDR3 bases: TGTGCCAGCAGTTTAATCCAGACTAGTCGGGAGCAGTACTTC. Translated, it gives CASSLIQTSREQYF.

The DNA of the CDR3 is TGCGCCAGCAGTCGGGGACTAGCGGGGGACGAGACCTACGAGCAGTACTTC. Translation gives CASSRGLAGDETYEQYF. The V call is TRBV23-1, the J call TRBJ2-7; 14 bases match TRBD2. Being an ORF, TRBV23-1 has a function that is uncertain. The CDR3 extends over 17 amino acids. V lost 4 bases, J lost 2 bases, and 7 bases stayed unmatched.

The chain links TRBV2 to TRBJ2-2, with TRBD2 identical over 11 bases. Germline V gene data show CDR1 as SNHLY and CDR2 as FYNNEI. This CDR3 region has 18 residues. Unmatched junction bases numbered 6, after V lost 3 bases and J lost 0 bases. The CDR3 spells CASSDVLAGAANTGELFF. The CDR3 DNA reads as TGTGCCAGCAGTGACGTACTAGCGGGGGCCGCGAACACCGGGGAGCTGTTTTTT.